Shown below are 27 T cell receptor beta chains from a single sample sequenced in a study of blood T cell repertoires in COVID-19. Some clones are missing from TCRdb's copy, which holds only in-frame ones; the method was immunoSEQ multiplex PCR. Among around 59,000 clones listed, almost 90% were seen once. The sequencing input was peripheral blood. These receptor sequences come from a man aged 60-69 years with acute or convalescent COVID-19.

The V gene is TRBV5-1, the J gene TRBJ2-3, with TRBD2 identical over 10 bases. The junction had 17 bases not matched to a gene; V was cut back by 6 bases and J by 10 bases. CDR3 size: 16 residues. In germline, CDR1 is SGHRS, CDR2 YFSETQ. The chain's CDR3 is CASTYSGRSVVEAQYF. Here the CDR3 DNA reads TGCGCCAGCACATATAGCGGGAGGTCCGTCGTGGAGGCGCAGTATTTT. The whole variable domain, filled in from reference TRBV5-1 and TRBJ2-3, reads KAGVTQTPRYLIKTRGQQVTLSCSPISGHRSVSWYQQTPGQGLQFLFEYFSETQRNKGNFPGRFSGRQFSNSRSEMNVSTLELGDSALYLCASTYSGRSVVEAQYFGPGTRLTVL.

The V and J genes are TRBV3-1 (or the pseudogene TRBV3-2) and TRBJ1-1; D call uncertain. CDR1 and CDR2 from the germline V gene are LGHDT and YNNKEL (reference sequence). The V and J ends lost 1 base and 3 bases respectively, with 9 bases between them. The CDR3 loop spans 14 amino acids. This CDR3 is CASSQGIEYTEAFF. In DNA, the CDR3 is TGTGCCAGCAGCCAAGGAATCGAGTACACTGAAGCTTTCTTT.

The CDR3 here is CASSSLRTLRNEQFF. Here the CDR3 DNA reads TGTGCCAGCAGCTCCCTCCGGACTCTACGCAATGAGCAGTTCTTC. This rearrangement joins TRBV7-8 to TRBJ2-1; TRBD2 might be the D (5 bases). The CDR3 has 15 amino acids. With 4 bases removed from V and 6 bases from J, the gap between germline ends came to 16 bases. Per germline, CDR1 SGHVS and CDR2 FQNEAQ.

This chain uses TRBV27 with TRBJ2-3, with a weak D call TRBD2 (6 bases). Trimming left V 6 bases short and J 5 bases short, with 15 bases between. The germline gives CDR1 MNHEY, CDR2 SMNVEV (reference sequence). The CDR3 contains 14 residues. CDR3 coding DNA: TGTGCCAGCAGCATTAGCAGCGGGCAAGATACGCAGTATTTT. Translating it yields CASSISSGQDTQYF.

The chain has TRBV5-1 and TRBJ2-5; tentative D call: TRBD1 (5 bases). Germline CDR1 and CDR2: SGHRS and YFSETQ. V dropped 7 bases and J dropped 5 bases, with 18 bases sitting between them. CDR3 size: 14 residues. The DNA for the CDR3 is TGCGCCAGCTCAGGGTTAACGTCGGCGGAGACCCAGTACTTC. Protein sequence: CASSGLTSAETQYF.

This clone occurred a few times. The V gene is TRBV7-2, the J gene TRBJ2-3; 11 bases line up with TRBD2. Per germline, CDR1 SGHTA and CDR2 FQGNSA. CDR3 length: 17 residues. The V and J ends lost 2 bases and 4 bases, in that order; junction bases with no gene match: 8. CDR3 bases: TGTGCCAGCAGCTTACGTCCTAGCGGGAGGTATCCAGATACGCAGTATTTT. It encodes CASSLRPSGRYPDTQYF.

This chain uses TRBV7-3 with TRBJ2-6; 8 bases align to TRBD1. The CDR3 contains 16 residues. Germline V CDR1 and CDR2: SGHTA, FQGTGA. J was trimmed by 1 base and V by 6 bases; bases with no gene match: 5. The CDR3 DNA sequence: TGTGCCAGCAGAGCAGGGGGCAGTTCTGGGGCCAACGTCCTGACTTTC. Residues: CASRAGGSSGANVLTF.

The rearrangement joins TRBV27 to TRBJ2-3; D is possibly TRBD2 (5 bases). This CDR3 contains 14 residues. CDR1 MNHEY and CDR2 SMNVEV come from the germline V gene (reference sequence). V lost 4 bases to trimming and J lost 0 bases, with 8 bases between them. In nucleotides, the CDR3 is TGTGCCAGCAGTTCACGGACTAGCACAGATACGCAGTATTTT. As protein: CASSSRTSTDTQYF.

This chain uses TRBV3-1 (or the pseudogene TRBV3-2) with TRBJ1-1; maybe TRBD1 (5 bases). Germline assignment: CDR1 LGHDT and CDR2 YNNKEL (reference sequence). Trimming shortened V by 1 base and J by 6 bases, and 15 bases separated the two germline ends. CDR3 length equals 15 residues. CDR3 coding DNA: TGTGCCAGCAGCCAAGTGAGGGTAGGGACTCCTGAAGCTTTCTTT. Protein product: CASSQVRVGTPEAFF.

V usage is TRBV7-2 and J usage is TRBJ1-5; TRBD1 is a possible D gene (6 bases). Germline V gives CDR1 SGHTA, CDR2 FQGNSA. There are 16 residues in the CDR3. V was clipped by 0 bases and J by 3 bases, with 12 bases between them. The CDR3 DNA reads TGTGCCAGCAGCTTAGCCCCAGGGGCCTCCAATCAGCCCCAGCATTTT. It yields the protein CASSLAPGASNQPQHF.

This clone was seen a single time. The rearrangement uses TRBV7-2 and TRBJ1-1; D ambiguous. Trimming stripped 1 base from V and 5 bases from J, with 5 bases between. The CDR3 contains 12 residues. Germline CDR1 reads SGHTA; CDR2 reads FQGNSA. The CDR3 here is CASSLVRTEAFF. CDR3 coding DNA: TGTGCCAGCAGCTTAGTTCGGACTGAAGCTTTCTTT. Based on the CDR3 plus reference TRBV7-2 and TRBJ1-1, the full variable domain is GAGVSQSPSNKVTEKGKDVELRCDPISGHTALYWYRQSLGQGLEFLIYFQGNSAPDKSGLPSDRFSAERTGGSVSTLTIQRTQQEDSAVYLCASSLVRTEAFFGQGTRLTVV.

The chain employs TRBV6-4 and TRBJ2-1, with TRBD2 identical over 12 bases. CDR3 size: 15 residues. Germline CDR1 reads MRHNA; CDR2 reads SNTAGT. V shed 5 bases, J shed 4 bases, and the junction held 3 bases outside the gene matches. CDR3 region: CASSKTSGRYNEQFF. CDR3 nucleotides: TGTGCCAGCAGTAAGACTAGCGGGAGATACAATGAGCAGTTCTTC.

The CDR3 nucleotides read TGTGCCAGCAGCTTGGTCTCCGGGAATGAGCAGTTCTTC. As protein: CASSLVSGNEQFF. This chain links TRBV5-4 with TRBJ2-1; D call uncertain. The CDR3 is 13 amino acids. The germline V gene encodes CDR1 SGHNT and CDR2 YYREEE (reference sequence). V lost 0 bases, J lost 7 bases, and 8 bases lay in between.

J is TRBJ2-1 and V is TRBV9; 7 bases are a match to TRBD2. In germline, CDR1 is SGDLS, CDR2 YYNGEE. The CDR3 loop spans 15 amino acids. The V gene end was trimmed by 0 bases and the J gene end by 5 bases; junction bases not matched to a gene: 5. The DNA for the CDR3 is TGTGCCAGCAGCGTAGCCCAGCGGGGAAACAATGAGCAGTTCTTC. Translating it yields CASSVAQRGNNEQFF. Combining the CDR3 with reference TRBV9 and TRBJ2-1 gives the whole variable domain DSGVTQTPKHLITATGQRVTLRCSPRSGDLSVYWYQQSLDQGLQFLIQYYNGEERAKGNILERFSAQQFPDLHSELNLSSLELGDSALYFCASSVAQRGNNEQFFGPGTRLTVL.

V usage is TRBV28 and J usage is TRBJ2-2; 12 nucleotides agree with TRBD2. There are 18 residues in the CDR3. V lost 6 bases and J lost 5; bases outside the gene matches: 13. Germline V gene data show CDR1 as MDHEN and CDR2 as SYDVKM. CDR3 sequence (DNA): TGTGCCAGCAGCCCCCACCTCCCTAGCGGGAGGGCTACCGGGGAGCTGTTTTTT. Translated, it gives CASSPHLPSGRATGELFF.

The chain combines TRBV7-3 with TRBJ2-1; D is unresolved. Trimming shortened V by 2 bases and J by 6 bases, and 8 bases separated the two germline ends. The germline V gene encodes CDR1 SGHTA and CDR2 FQGTGA. This CDR3 has 13 amino acids. The CDR3 spells CASSLSRSNEQFF. The DNA of the CDR3 is TGTGCCAGCAGCTTATCCAGATCCAATGAGCAGTTCTTC.

The chain combines TRBV6-5 with TRBJ1-1; 10 bases fit TRBD1. With 7 bases clipped from V and 11 bases from J, the junction kept 10 bases outside the gene matches. Germline values: CDR1 MNHEY, CDR2 SVGAGI. CDR3 length: 13 residues. CDR3 amino acids: CASTETGGRKAFF. CDR3 sequence (DNA): TGTGCCAGCACCGAGACAGGGGGCCGAAAGGCTTTCTTT.

This clone was observed a single time. The rearrangement links TRBV28 to TRBJ2-7, with TRBD1 as a possible D gene (5 bases). The CDR3 runs 15 residues. Germline-derived CDR1 and CDR2 are MDHEN and SYDVKM. V lost 6 bases and J 4 bases, leaving 19 bases between the germline ends. CDR3 sequence reads: CASRPPGQRNYEQYF. CDR3 nucleotides: TGTGCCAGCAGACCTCCAGGGCAGCGAAATTACGAGCAGTACTTC.

The genes are TRBV11-3 and TRBJ2-3, with 8 positions matching TRBD1. The CDR3 has 14 amino acids. Germline V gives CDR1 SGHNT, CDR2 YENEEA. With 4 bases clipped from V and 6 bases from J, the junction kept 6 bases outside the gene matches. The CDR3 reads CASSSARGRDTQYF. CDR3 in DNA: TGTGCCAGCAGCTCCGCCAGGGGGCGGGATACGCAGTATTTT.

This rearrangement joins TRBV7-2 to TRBJ1-5; D may be TRBD1 (5 bases). Germline V gene sequence: CDR1 SGHTA, CDR2 FQGNSA. The CDR3 is 16 residues long. Trimming shortened V by 0 bases and J by 4 bases, and 13 bases separated the two germline ends. The CDR3 nucleotides are TGTGCCAGCAGCTTAGCGGGGGGTGTGGGGAATCAGCCCCAGCATTTT. This sequence encodes CASSLAGGVGNQPQHF.

The chain recombines TRBV18 with TRBJ2-3; tentatively, D is TRBD2 (6 bases). Germline V gene sequence: CDR1 KGHSH, CDR2 LQKENI. With 0 bases removed from V and 0 bases from J, the gap between germline ends came to 10 bases. This CDR3 is built from 16 residues. CDR3: CASSPPGGASTDTQYF. The CDR3 DNA is TGTGCCAGCTCACCACCAGGCGGGGCTAGCACAGATACGCAGTATTTT.

V is TRBV2 and J is TRBJ2-5; TRBD2 agrees at 7 bases. CDR1 and CDR2 from the germline V gene are SNHLY and FYNNEI. J lost 3 bases, V lost 3 bases, and 7 bases had no gene match. The CDR3 sequence is 15 residues long. CDR3 sequence reads: CASSDSLAEEETQYF. CDR3 DNA sequence: TGTGCCAGCAGTGACAGCCTAGCGGAGGAAGAGACCCAGTACTTC.

This clone has a single count. The chain recombines TRBV7-3 with TRBJ1-2; 9 bases agree with TRBD1. Trimming cost V 6 bases and J 4 bases; bases outside gene matches: 3. The CDR3 runs to 13 residues. The germline V gene encodes CDR1 SGHTA and CDR2 FQGTGA. DNA for the CDR3: TGTGCCAGCAGTCCGGACAGGGGCTATGGCTACACCTTC. Translation: CASSPDRGYGYTF. Variable domain in full (rest from reference TRBV7-3 and TRBJ1-2): GAGVSQTPSNKVTEKGKYVELRCDPISGHTALYWYRQSLGQGPEFLIYFQGTGAADDSGLPNDRFFAVRPEGSVSTLKIQRTERGDSAVYLCASSPDRGYGYTFGSGTRLTVV.

The genes are TRBV19 and TRBJ1-2; TRBD1 aligns across 9 bases. Germline V gene data show CDR1 as LNHDA and CDR2 as SQIVND (reference sequence). The CDR3 totals 15 residues. V was pared by 8 bases and J by 4 bases, with 11 bases of the junction left unmatched. CDR3 residues: CASGSPGQGSYGYTF. CDR3 nucleotides: TGTGCCAGTGGCTCCCCGGGACAGGGAAGCTATGGCTACACCTTC.

The rearrangement uses TRBV9 and TRBJ2-2; D might be TRBD2 (6 bases). Germline values: CDR1 SGDLS, CDR2 YYNGEE. V lost 5 bases, J lost 4 bases, and 15 bases lay in between. This CDR3 is 15 amino acids long. CDR3 DNA: TGTGCCAGCAGTCCCTGGGTCGGGGGCACCGGGGAGCTGTTTTTT. Translation: CASSPWVGGTGELFF.

The rearrangement uses TRBV15 and TRBJ2-1, with TRBD2 matching over 12 bases. The length of the CDR3 is 13 residues. V lost 9 bases to trimming and J lost 7 bases; unmatched junction nucleotides: 4. Germline assignment: CDR1 LNHNV and CDR2 YYDKDF (reference sequence). The CDR3 nucleotides read TGTGCCACGGCTAGCGGGAGGGGTAATGAGCAGTTCTTC. Its translation is CATASGRGNEQFF.

The CDR3 region is CASTETPSSGELFF. CDR3 bases: TGTGCCAGTACAGAAACGCCCTCGTCCGGGGAGCTGTTTTTT. The chain joins TRBV19 to TRBJ2-2, with no clear D. Germline CDR1 LNHDA, CDR2 SQIVND (reference sequence). V lost 7 bases and J 6 bases, leaving 15 bases between the germline ends. The CDR3 has 14 amino acids.